The clone carrying this T cell receptor (beta chain) was seen a handful of times. Its antigen remains unknown. Amplification by 5'RACE using constant-segment primers produced TCR alpha and TCR beta cDNA libraries that carried sample barcodes and UMIs. TCRdb analysed the 5' RACE reads with MiXCR anew, one entry per CDR3 protein. The sample has hundreds of thousands of distinct CDR3 sequences, around 30% seen once. This record comes from a study of T-cell memory formation after mild COVID-19. At the level of the study: TCR clustering was largely donor specific. General observations from the study: Specificity for SARS-CoV-2 was not confirmed among the second-wave clones peaking on day 37. Day 15 to 85 contracting clones showed balanced CD4/CD8; day 15 to 37 expanders favored CD4+.

The CDR3 is 15 residues long. V lost 6 bases and J lost 4; bases outside the gene matches: 8. The TCR originated in an adult woman who had mild COVID-19 (a few samples of this study predate the infection). Cell type and time point are not known. The sequencing input was PBMCs or a T cell subset sorted from them (not recorded which). The rearrangement joins TRBV12-3 or TRBV12-4 to TRBJ2-3; 9 nucleotides line up with TRBD1. CDR3 nucleotides: TGTGCCAGCAGCGGGGGACAGGGAATTTCAGATACGCAGTATTTT. It is translated as CASSGGQGISDTQYF.